This TCR beta chain comes out of a study of T-cell memory formation after mild COVID-19. TCRdb recomputed calls from the 5' RACE reads with MiXCR, one row per CDR3 protein. This table has over 450,000 distinct CDR3 sequences, around 21% appearing once. This clonotype was recorded a few times. Germline V lookup: CDR1 SQVTM, CDR2 ANQGSEA. CDR3 length: 14 residues. The V end was cut by 0 bases, the J end by 4 bases, with 11 bases between. The TCR originated in an adult woman who had mild COVID-19 (a few samples of this study predate the infection). Cell type and time point are not known. The chain couples TRBV29-1 to TRBJ2-3; D is perhaps TRBD2 (6 bases). The sample comprised PBMCs or a T cell subset sorted from them (not recorded which). CDR3 region: CSVEEVRGADTQYF. DNA of the CDR3: TGCAGCGTTGAAGAGGTGCGGGGCGCAGATACGCAGTATTTT.